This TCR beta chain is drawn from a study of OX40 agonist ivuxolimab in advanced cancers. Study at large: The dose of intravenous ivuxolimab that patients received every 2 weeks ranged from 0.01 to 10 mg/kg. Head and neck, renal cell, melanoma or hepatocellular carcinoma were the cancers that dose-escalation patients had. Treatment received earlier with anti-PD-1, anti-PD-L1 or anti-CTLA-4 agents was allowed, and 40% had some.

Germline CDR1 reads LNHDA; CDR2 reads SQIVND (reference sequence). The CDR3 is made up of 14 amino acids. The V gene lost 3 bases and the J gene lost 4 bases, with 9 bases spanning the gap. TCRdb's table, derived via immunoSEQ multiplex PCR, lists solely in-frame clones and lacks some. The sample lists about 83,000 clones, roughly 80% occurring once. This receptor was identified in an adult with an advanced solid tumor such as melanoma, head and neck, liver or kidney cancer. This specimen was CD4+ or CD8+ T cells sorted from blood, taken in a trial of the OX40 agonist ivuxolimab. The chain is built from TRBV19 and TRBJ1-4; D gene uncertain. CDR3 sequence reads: CASSITKYNEKLFF. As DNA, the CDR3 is TGTGCCAGTAGTATTACAAAATATAATGAAAAACTGTTTTTT.